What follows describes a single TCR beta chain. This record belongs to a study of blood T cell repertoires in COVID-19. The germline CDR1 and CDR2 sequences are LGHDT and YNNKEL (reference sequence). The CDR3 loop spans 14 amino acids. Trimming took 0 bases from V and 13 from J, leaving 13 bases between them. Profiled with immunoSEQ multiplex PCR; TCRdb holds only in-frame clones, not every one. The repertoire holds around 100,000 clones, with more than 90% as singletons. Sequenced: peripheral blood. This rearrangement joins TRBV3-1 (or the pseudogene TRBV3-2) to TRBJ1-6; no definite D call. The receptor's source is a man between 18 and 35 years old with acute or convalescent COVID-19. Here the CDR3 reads CASSQEIRLVPLHF. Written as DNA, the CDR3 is TGTGCCAGCAGCCAAGAAATAAGACTTGTCCCCCTCCACTTT.